This T cell receptor beta chain was profiled in a study of blood T cells in healthy people across ages. Across the study: In model experiments, template switching was able to capture about one barcoded beta molecule for every two T cells that were present. Study findings and constraints: The study lacked donor CMV status, which possibly confounded expanded clonotype changes. Per-million-T-cell TCR beta diversity fell roughly linearly with age.

A J-beta primer mix and a sample-barcoded 5' primer were used in a second PCR of about 7 to 12 cycles. TCRdb re-called the 5' RACE reads with MiXCR, one entry per CDR3 protein. The sample contains about 900,000 distinct CDR3 sequences, approximately 67% of which appear only once. With regard to this clonotype: Its antigen is unknown.

The receptor was derived from a young man in good health. The sequenced sample was blood.

The CDR3 region is CASSPRAIPTNGYTF. The CDR3 DNA reads TGTGCCAGCAGCCCCAGGGCCATTCCGACCAATGGCTACACCTTC. The rearrangement uses TRBV14 and TRBJ1-2; TRBD1 is a possible D gene (5 bases). The CDR3 covers 15 residues. The V end lost 4 bases, the J end lost 6 bases, and 18 bases lay between the germline ends. From germline, CDR1 is SGHDN and CDR2 FVKESK.